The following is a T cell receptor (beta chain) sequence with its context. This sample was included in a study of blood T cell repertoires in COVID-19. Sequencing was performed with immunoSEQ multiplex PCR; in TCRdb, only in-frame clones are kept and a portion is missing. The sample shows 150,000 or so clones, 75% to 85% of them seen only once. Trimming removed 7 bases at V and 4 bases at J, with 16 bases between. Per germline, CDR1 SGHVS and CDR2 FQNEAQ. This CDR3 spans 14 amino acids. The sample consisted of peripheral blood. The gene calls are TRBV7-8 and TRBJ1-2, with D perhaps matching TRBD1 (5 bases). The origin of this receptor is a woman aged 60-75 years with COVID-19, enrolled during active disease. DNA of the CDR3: TGTGCCAGCAACAACGCGGGACTTTTCTATGGCTACACCTTC. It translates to CASNNAGLFYGYTF.